The entry below describes one T cell receptor beta chain. This study enrolled people aged 18 to 89 from about 24 US geographic areas. This specimen comes from a study of blood T cell repertoires in COVID-19. Sequenced by immunoSEQ multiplex PCR; TCRdb stores in-frame clones only, minus some. The sample holds fewer than 350,000 clones; about nine tenths are singletons and the top ten take just over 1%. The V end was cut by 1 base, the J end by 4 bases, with 17 bases between. Germline V gene lookup returns CDR1 SGHTA and CDR2 FQGNSA. CDR3 length equals 16 residues. The sequenced sample consisted of PBMCs or T cells enriched from blood (not recorded which). The TCR originated in a woman in her twenties or thirties who had been exposed to COVID-19. The V gene is TRBV7-2, the J gene TRBJ2-7; the D gene is possibly TRBD2 (6 bases). CDR3 loop: CASSLVLRAGPYEQYF. The CDR3 coding sequence is TGTGCCAGCAGCTTAGTTTTGCGGGCGGGGCCATACGAGCAGTACTTC.